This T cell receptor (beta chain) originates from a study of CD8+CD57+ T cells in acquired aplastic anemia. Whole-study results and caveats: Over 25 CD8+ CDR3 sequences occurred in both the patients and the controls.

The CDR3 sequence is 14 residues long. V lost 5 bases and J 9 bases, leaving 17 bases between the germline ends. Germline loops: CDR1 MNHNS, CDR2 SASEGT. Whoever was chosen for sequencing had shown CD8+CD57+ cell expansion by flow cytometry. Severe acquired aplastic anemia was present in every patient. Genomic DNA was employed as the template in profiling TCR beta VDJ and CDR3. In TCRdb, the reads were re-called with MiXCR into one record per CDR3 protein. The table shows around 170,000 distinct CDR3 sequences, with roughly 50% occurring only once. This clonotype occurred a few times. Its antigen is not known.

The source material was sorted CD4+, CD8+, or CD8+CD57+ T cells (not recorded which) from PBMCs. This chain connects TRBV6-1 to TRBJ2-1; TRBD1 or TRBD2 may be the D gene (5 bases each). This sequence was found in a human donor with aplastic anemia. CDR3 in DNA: TGTGCCAGCAGTCCTCATCATACGAGGGGTGAGCAGTTCTTC. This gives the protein CASSPHHTRGEQFF.